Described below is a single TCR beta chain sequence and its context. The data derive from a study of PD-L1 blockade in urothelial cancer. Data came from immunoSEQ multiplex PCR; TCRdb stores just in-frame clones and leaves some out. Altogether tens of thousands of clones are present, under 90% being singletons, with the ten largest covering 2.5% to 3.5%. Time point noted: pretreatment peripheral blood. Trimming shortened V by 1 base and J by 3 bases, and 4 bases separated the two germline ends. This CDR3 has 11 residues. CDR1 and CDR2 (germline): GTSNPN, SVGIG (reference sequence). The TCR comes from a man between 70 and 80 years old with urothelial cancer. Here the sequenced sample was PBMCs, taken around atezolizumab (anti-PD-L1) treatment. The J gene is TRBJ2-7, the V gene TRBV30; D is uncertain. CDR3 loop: CAWSASYEQYF. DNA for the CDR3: TGTGCCTGGAGTGCTAGCTACGAGCAGTACTTC.